This T cell receptor beta chain is from a study of early T cells in non-severe SARS-CoV-2 infection. TCRdb analysed the 5' RACE reads with MiXCR anew, one entry per CDR3 protein. This table has roughly 72,000 distinct CDR3 sequences, 9.5% to 15% appearing once. Per the germline V gene, CDR1 is KGHSH and CDR2 is LQKENI. The CDR3 sequence is 14 residues long. V shed 3 bases, J shed 3 bases, and the junction held 1 base outside the gene matches. This chain links TRBV18 with TRBJ2-7; TRBD2 matches 11 bases. The sequence was collected from an adult who was a healthcare worker with PCR-confirmed SARS-CoV-2 infection or an uninfected control (not recorded which). Sequences were derived from whole blood, sampled at baseline. CDR3 DNA sequence: TGTGCCAGCTCACCCGGGACTAGCGGCTACGAGCAGTACTTC. It is translated as CASSPGTSGYEQYF.